This entry concerns a single T cell receptor beta chain. The participants were between roughly 18 and 89 years old and came from some 25 US areas. V was cut by 4 bases and J by 4 bases, with 19 bases left in between. The germline V gene has CDR1 GTSNPN and CDR2 SVGIG (reference sequence). The CDR3 consists of 15 residues. The data originate from a study of blood T cell repertoires in COVID-19. Sequenced by immunoSEQ multiplex PCR; TCRdb stores in-frame clones only, minus some. The profile shows more than 250,000 clones, 70% to 90% of them singletons. The sequenced sample was PBMCs or T cells enriched from blood (not recorded which). This clonotype was obtained from a woman aged 30 to 39 who had recovered from COVID-19. The genes are TRBV30 and TRBJ1-1; possible D gene TRBD1, 6 bases. The CDR3 region is CAWNHRAAQGTEAFF. In nucleotides, the CDR3 is TGTGCCTGGAATCACAGGGCCGCACAGGGCACTGAAGCTTTCTTT.